The 21 T cell receptor beta chains below all came from one sample that was sequenced in a study of cytomegalovirus exposure and HLA in healthy donors. Researchers ran the PCR with 60 Vbeta and 13 Jbeta primers. Data came from immunoSEQ multiplex PCR; TCRdb stores just in-frame clones and leaves some out. This sample has 150,000 to 160,000 clones, with roughly 80% found just once. The sample was PBMCs. The receptors here all came from a woman between 40 and 55 years old in good health and CMV-seronegative.

This clone was seen once. The chain has TRBV19 and TRBJ1-5, with D unclear. Germline CDR1 reads LNHDA; CDR2 reads SQIVND (reference sequence). The length of the CDR3 is 15 residues. Trimming took 2 bases from V and 2 from J, leaving 10 bases between them. CDR3 loop: CASSIRKQGNQPQHF. The CDR3 DNA reads as TGTGCCAGTAGTATAAGAAAGCAGGGCAATCAGCCCCAGCATTTT.

V and J are TRBV27 and TRBJ2-5; the D gene is possibly TRBD1 (5 bases). The germline CDR1 and CDR2 sequences are MNHEY and SMNVEV (reference sequence). This CDR3 is 13 amino acids long. Trimming left V 7 bases short and J 5 bases short, with 14 bases between. CDR3 DNA: TGTGCCAGCACGAACAGGCTAAGGGAGACCCAGTACTTC. This translates into CASTNRLRETQYF.

Remarks on this clone: Its ends do not fully match the called genes, so a read error is possible. In DNA, the CDR3 is TGCGCCAACAGTCAATCACAGGGGGCCTACGAGCAGTACTTC. Protein: CANSQSQGAYEQYF. V and J are TRBV10-2 and TRBJ2-7; 8 positions match TRBD1. The germline V gene has CDR1 WSHSY and CDR2 SAAADI. The CDR3 is made up of 14 amino acids.

This clone was recorded only once. This chain connects TRBV5-4 to TRBJ1-2; TRBD1 is a possible D gene (6 bases). This CDR3 comprises 15 residues. Trimming left V 3 bases short and J 3 bases short, with 15 bases between. Germline values: CDR1 SGHNT, CDR2 YYREEE (reference sequence). The CDR3 region has the DNA TGTGCCAGCAGCTGGCCCCAAGGGGGACACTATGGCTACACCTTC. Its protein product is CASSWPQGGHYGYTF.

This clone has a single count. The J gene is TRBJ2-3, the V gene TRBV11-3, with D unclear. Trimming stripped 4 bases from V and 2 bases from J, with 13 bases between. The CDR3 runs 15 residues. Germline V gene data show CDR1 as SGHNT and CDR2 as YENEEA. CDR3 in DNA: TGTGCCAGCAGCTCTAGAGAAGCGAACACAGATACGCAGTATTTT. It yields the protein CASSSREANTDTQYF.

The V call is TRBV5-1, the J call TRBJ2-5, with 7 bases aligning to TRBD1. The CDR3 runs to 15 residues. CDR1 SGHRS and CDR2 YFSETQ come from the germline V gene. The J segment lost 4 bases and the V segment lost 4 bases, leaving 10 bases of the junction unmatched. CDR3 sequence: CASSGGTGARETQYF. For the CDR3, the DNA is TGCGCCAGCAGCGGGGGCACAGGGGCGCGAGAGACCCAGTACTTC.

The genes are TRBV30 and TRBJ1-2; D uncertain. The germline gives CDR1 GTSNPN, CDR2 SVGIG (reference sequence). The CDR3 contains 11 residues. Trimming took off 0 bases at V and 7 bases at J, with 6 bases between the two ends. The CDR3: CAWSVLTGYTF. CDR3 nucleotides: TGTGCCTGGAGTGTACTCACTGGCTACACCTTC.

The rearrangement links TRBV28 to TRBJ1-2; no clear D. Germline assignment: CDR1 MDHEN and CDR2 SYDVKM. Trimming shortened V by 3 bases and J by 4 bases, and 3 bases separated the two germline ends. The length of the CDR3 is 11 residues. DNA of the CDR3: TGTGCCAGCAGTTTGCGCTATGGCTACACCTTC. Protein sequence: CASSLRYGYTF.

The chain combines TRBV5-1 with TRBJ1-2; TRBD1 matches at 7 bases. The CDR3 spans 14 residues. Germline V gene sequence: CDR1 SGHRS, CDR2 YFSETQ. The J segment lost 4 bases and the V segment lost 3 bases, leaving 6 bases of the junction unmatched. CDR3 in amino acids: CASSSGDSVYGYTF. CDR3 sequence (DNA): TGCGCCAGCAGCTCAGGGGACAGCGTCTATGGCTACACCTTC.

V usage is TRBV7-9 and J usage is TRBJ2-1, with 8 bases that match TRBD2. This CDR3 is 16 amino acids long. V gave up 4 bases and J gave up 2 bases; unmatched junction bases: 7. Germline-derived CDR1 and CDR2 are SEHNR and FQNEAQ (reference sequence). CDR3 sequence reads: CASSSQAGVTYNEQFF. CDR3 nucleotides: TGTGCCAGCAGCTCCCAAGCGGGAGTTACCTACAATGAGCAGTTCTTC.

The chain recombines TRBV7-2 with TRBJ2-7; D perhaps matches TRBD2 (6 bases). The CDR3 loop spans 16 amino acids. CDR1 and CDR2 from the germline V gene are SGHTA and FQGNSA. With 5 bases removed from V and 2 bases from J, the gap between germline ends came to 19 bases. Here the CDR3 reads CASSTGTLSRPYEQYF. In DNA, the CDR3 is TGTGCCAGCAGCACCGGGACTCTCTCACGCCCCTACGAGCAGTACTTC.

The chain joins TRBV5-1 to TRBJ2-7; possibly TRBD2 for D (6 bases). V was shortened by 7 bases and J by 0 bases, with 20 bases between the two germline ends. The CDR3 is 16 residues long. Per the germline V gene, CDR1 is SGHRS and CDR2 is YFSETQ. The CDR3 is CASRPSLAGISYEQYF. The DNA of the CDR3 is TGCGCCAGCCGACCCTCACTAGCTGGGATCTCCTACGAGCAGTACTTC.

The chain is built from TRBV7-2 and TRBJ2-1, with TRBD2 matching 8 bases. Per germline, CDR1 SGHTA and CDR2 FQGNSA. The CDR3 spans 14 residues. Germline trimming cut 5 bases from V and 8 bases from J; bases unmatched to any gene: 8. The chain's CDR3 is CASSPSGGWDEQFF. CDR3 coding DNA: TGTGCCAGCAGCCCCTCGGGGGGGTGGGATGAGCAGTTCTTC.

The chain links TRBV15 to TRBJ2-7, with TRBD2 matching over 11 bases. Germline-derived CDR1 and CDR2 are LNHNV and YYDKDF (reference sequence). The CDR3 is 14 amino acids. V dropped 4 bases and J dropped 9; count of bases not matched to a gene: 8. In DNA, the CDR3 is TGTGCCACCAGCACGACTAGCGGGGCCGTTGGGCAGTACTTC. It codes for CATSTTSGAVGQYF.

This clone occurred a few times. The V call is TRBV28, the J call TRBJ1-5, with TRBD1 identical over 7 bases. Germline V gene lookup returns CDR1 MDHEN and CDR2 SYDVKM. V trimming: 10 bases; J trimming: 7 bases; junction bases outside the gene matches: 10. The CDR3 runs 13 residues. CDR3 nucleotide sequence: TGTGCCACTCTATCAGGGGGGCCGCAGCCCCAGCATTTT. It codes for CATLSGGPQPQHF.

The sample holds one count of this clone. The DNA of the CDR3 is TGTGCCAACGGACAGGGACCCAACACTGAAGCTTTCTTT. Encoded protein: CANGQGPNTEAFF. The rearrangement joins TRBV10-3 to TRBJ1-1, with TRBD1 matching 8 bases. CDR1 is ENHRY and CDR2 is SYGVKD in the germline V gene. The CDR3 is made up of 13 amino acids. Trimming cost V 10 bases and J 2 bases; bases outside gene matches: 6.

As DNA, the CDR3 is TGTGCCAGCACCTTTCGTACAGGGGTGGGAGGCTACACCTTC. It specifies CASTFRTGVGGYTF. This sequence joins TRBV28 and TRBJ1-2; 7 positions agree with TRBD1. The germline gives CDR1 MDHEN, CDR2 SYDVKM. The V segment lost 7 bases and the J segment 8 bases; nucleotides outside the gene matches: 13. CDR3 length: 14 amino acids.

The rearrangement joins TRBV2 to TRBJ2-1, with 13 nucleotides matching TRBD2. With 8 bases clipped from V and 6 bases from J, the junction kept 4 bases outside the gene matches. The CDR3 totals 14 residues. Germline CDR1 is SNHLY and CDR2 is FYNNEI. As DNA, the CDR3 is TGTGCCAGCGTAGGGACTAGCGGGACCAATGAGCAGTTCTTC. Translating it yields CASVGTSGTNEQFF.

The chain links TRBV7-2 to TRBJ2-3; 7 nucleotides line up with TRBD1. The CDR3 consists of 15 residues. In germline, CDR1 is SGHTA, CDR2 FQGNSA. V lost 5 bases and J lost 0; bases outside the gene matches: 5. For the CDR3, the DNA is TGTGCCAGCAGCAATACAGGGGCGAGCACAGATACGCAGTATTTT. Its protein is CASSNTGASTDTQYF.

V gene TRBV11-1 combines with J gene TRBJ1-2; 8 bases are a match to TRBD1. The CDR3 extends over 16 amino acids. CDR1 SGHAT and CDR2 FQDESV come from the germline V gene (reference sequence). J was trimmed by 4 bases and V by 5 bases; bases with no gene match: 12. The CDR3 DNA follows: TGTGCCAGCAGCAGCCCCGGGACAGGAATGCCCTATGGCTACACCTTC. This encodes CASSSPGTGMPYGYTF.

J is TRBJ2-1 and V is TRBV19; D unclear. In germline, CDR1 is LNHDA, CDR2 SQIVND (reference sequence). This CDR3 has 13 amino acids. Trimming took 3 bases from V and 9 from J, leaving 12 bases between them. CDR3 bases: TGTGCCAGTAGTATGCGGCAAGACGGTGAGCAGTTCTTC. It translates to CASSMRQDGEQFF. Variable domain in full (rest from reference TRBV19 and TRBJ2-1): DGGITQSPKYLFRKEGQNVTLSCEQNLNHDAMYWYRQDPGQGLRLIYYSQIVNDFQKGDIAEGYSVSREKKESFPLTVTSAQKNPTAFYLCASSMRQDGEQFFGPGTRLTVL.